The entry below gives a single T cell receptor beta chain sequence along with its context. The data derive from a study of tumor and adjacent non-tumor tissue in lung cancer. Three rounds of nested PCR, following a modified ARM-PCR protocol, produced the TCRbeta library. TCRdb recomputed calls from the multiplex PCR reads with MiXCR, one row per CDR3 protein. This sample has approximately 110,000 distinct CDR3 sequences; under 65% occur once, and the top ten carry roughly 19%. RNA was extracted from bulk tissue without any cell sorting. More than 3 cm separated this lung sample from the edge of the tumor. Sequenced material: distant non-tumor lung tissue. This clonotype was obtained from a man in his sixties with non-small cell lung cancer.

In DNA form, the CDR3 reads TGTGCCAGCAGCGTCGGACAGTCAAAGGACCAGCCCCAGCATTTT. It specifies CASSVGQSKDQPQHF. The V gene is TRBV6-6, the J gene TRBJ1-5, with a tentative D call TRBD1 (6 bases). Trimming removed 6 bases from V and 7 bases from J, with 19 bases in between. The germline CDR1 and CDR2 sequences are MNHNY and SVGAGI (reference sequence). The CDR3 consists of 15 residues.